This T cell receptor (beta chain) was sequenced in a study of blood T cell repertoires in COVID-19. The ends were cut back, 4 bases at V and 4 bases at J, with 11 bases in the middle. The CDR3 spans 14 residues. CDR1 and CDR2 from the germline V gene are KGHSH and LQKENI. As processed by the authors: Reference gene primer amplification gave estimated nucleated cell counts. Sequencing was performed with immunoSEQ multiplex PCR; in TCRdb, only in-frame clones are kept and a portion is missing. V and J calls and clone size are copied from that table; D and trimming were computed from the DNA. The table records under 300,000 clones, approximately 90% of them present only once.

The chain is built from TRBV18 and TRBJ1-5, with D perhaps TRBD1 (5 bases). The sample consisted of PBMCs or T cells enriched from blood (not recorded which). The sequence derives from a woman under 30 who had recovered from COVID-19. This CDR3 reads CASSRQHQNQPQHF. DNA for the CDR3: TGTGCCAGCTCACGACAGCACCAGAATCAGCCCCAGCATTTT.